This is a list of T cell receptor beta chains from one sample in a study of blood T cell repertoires in COVID-19. The method was immunoSEQ multiplex PCR; TCRdb's version includes in-frame clones alone and lacks a portion of them. The profile shows about 100,000 clones, 91% of them singletons. Sequencing used peripheral blood. Source of these receptors: a man aged 50 to 59 with acute or convalescent COVID-19. Both conserved end residues are part of each CDR3. Each record gives: J gene, clone size, V gene, D gene, CDR3 length, CDR3 DNA, CDR3 protein. The D gene is left open where the match is weak. Clone size is not always given. Where it is, it says once, few, many or a class for expanded clones.

j_call: TRBJ1-1; clone_size: NA; v_call: TRBV19; d_call: NA; cdr3_length: 13; cdr3_nt: TGTGCCAGTAGCCACCTGGGGGGCACTGAAGCTTTCTTT; cdr3_aa: CASSHLGGTEAFF
j_call: TRBJ1-4; clone_size: NA; v_call: TRBV5-4; d_call: NA; cdr3_length: 16; cdr3_nt: TGTGCCAGCAGCGGGCCGGAGGGAGCCAATAATGAAAAACTGTTTTTT; cdr3_aa: CASSGPEGANNEKLFF
j_call: TRBJ1-3; clone_size: once; v_call: TRBV5-1; d_call: TRBD1; cdr3_length: 16; cdr3_nt: TGCGCCAGCAGCATGACCGGGACAGGGTCTGGAAACACCATATATTTT; cdr3_aa: CASSMTGTGSGNTIYF
j_call: TRBJ1-1; clone_size: NA; v_call: TRBV19; d_call: TRBD1; cdr3_length: 14; cdr3_nt: TGTGCCAGTAGTGCCACAGGGGGAAGCACTGAAGCTTTCTTT; cdr3_aa: CASSATGGSTEAFF
j_call: TRBJ2-7; clone_size: NA; v_call: TRBV19; d_call: TRBD2; cdr3_length: 14; cdr3_nt: TGTGCCACTAGGCGGGGGGCCCCCTCCTACGAGCAGTACTTC; cdr3_aa: CATRRGAPSYEQYF
j_call: TRBJ2-1; clone_size: NA; v_call: TRBV2; d_call: NA; cdr3_length: 14; cdr3_nt: TGTGCCAGCACTGGGCAGGGTTCCTACAATGAGCAGTTCTTC; cdr3_aa: CASTGQGSYNEQFF
j_call: TRBJ1-3; clone_size: NA; v_call: TRBV19; d_call: TRBD1; cdr3_length: 17; cdr3_nt: TGTGCCAGTAGTACCCACACGGCAGGGGGCTTTGGAAACACCATATATTTT; cdr3_aa: CASSTHTAGGFGNTIYF
j_call: TRBJ2-1; clone_size: once; v_call: TRBV5-1; d_call: TRBD1; cdr3_length: 14; cdr3_nt: TGCGCCAGCAGCTCGACAGGGTCTACCAATGAGCAGTTCTTC; cdr3_aa: CASSSTGSTNEQFF
j_call: TRBJ1-3; clone_size: NA; v_call: TRBV18; d_call: NA; cdr3_length: 16; cdr3_nt: TGTGCCAGCTCACAACAGGGTGCCAGCTCTGGAAACACCATATATTTT; cdr3_aa: CASSQQGASSGNTIYF
j_call: TRBJ1-1; clone_size: few; v_call: TRBV4-1; d_call: NA; cdr3_length: 14; cdr3_nt: TGCGCCAGCAGCCAAGGTCCGGTGAACACTGAAGCTTTCTTT; cdr3_aa: CASSQGPVNTEAFF
j_call: TRBJ1-2; clone_size: NA; v_call: TRBV19; d_call: TRBD1; cdr3_length: 15; cdr3_nt: TGTGCCAGTAGTATAAACCGGGACAGGGGTAATGGCTACACCTTC; cdr3_aa: CASSINRDRGNGYTF
j_call: TRBJ2-5; clone_size: once; v_call: TRBV19; d_call: TRBD1; cdr3_length: 15; cdr3_nt: TGTGCCAGTAGTCCAGGGGGACCGTACCAAGAGACCCAGTACTTC; cdr3_aa: CASSPGGPYQETQYF
j_call: TRBJ1-1; clone_size: NA; v_call: TRBV13; d_call: NA; cdr3_length: 14; cdr3_nt: TGTGCCAGCAGCTTAACGGTGTCGAGCACTGAAGCTTTCTTT; cdr3_aa: CASSLTVSSTEAFF
j_call: TRBJ1-4; clone_size: NA; v_call: TRBV9; d_call: TRBD1; cdr3_length: 17; cdr3_nt: TGTGCCAGCAGCTCCTTGGACAGGGCTGCAACTAATGAAAAACTGTTTTTT; cdr3_aa: CASSSLDRAATNEKLFF
j_call: TRBJ1-3; clone_size: once; v_call: TRBV6-1; d_call: NA; cdr3_length: 16; cdr3_nt: TGTGCCAGCAGTGAAGTTTTTAGGAGCTCTGGAAACACCATATATTTT; cdr3_aa: CASSEVFRSSGNTIYF
j_call: TRBJ2-2; clone_size: NA; v_call: TRBV3-1/TRBV3-2; d_call: NA; cdr3_length: 14; cdr3_nt: TGTGCCAGCAGCCAACCCATTTACACCGGGGAGCTGTTTTTT; cdr3_aa: CASSQPIYTGELFF
j_call: TRBJ2-7; clone_size: NA; v_call: TRBV6-5; d_call: NA; cdr3_length: 12; cdr3_nt: TGTGCCAGCACCGGGCGGGGAAGCGAGCAGTACTTC; cdr3_aa: CASTGRGSEQYF
j_call: TRBJ2-1; clone_size: NA; v_call: TRBV19; d_call: NA; cdr3_length: 13; cdr3_nt: TGTGCCAGTAGTATAAGAACATACAATGAGCAGTTCTTC; cdr3_aa: CASSIRTYNEQFF
j_call: TRBJ1-5; clone_size: NA; v_call: TRBV7-9; d_call: TRBD1; cdr3_length: 14; cdr3_nt: TGTGCCAGCAGCTATACAGGGGACCCTCAGCCCCAGCATTTT; cdr3_aa: CASSYTGDPQPQHF
j_call: TRBJ1-3; clone_size: NA; v_call: TRBV7-8; d_call: TRBD1; cdr3_length: 16; cdr3_nt: TGTGCCAGCAGTCCAACCGGAGGGGGCACTGGAAACACCATATATTTT; cdr3_aa: CASSPTGGGTGNTIYF
j_call: TRBJ1-5; clone_size: once; v_call: TRBV18; d_call: NA; cdr3_length: 15; cdr3_nt: TGTGCCAGCTCTCGGGACTCTGGGGGCAATCAGCCCCAGCATTTT; cdr3_aa: CASSRDSGGNQPQHF
j_call: TRBJ2-1; clone_size: NA; v_call: TRBV28; d_call: NA; cdr3_length: 11; cdr3_nt: TGTGCCAGCAGTTCGGTTCATGAGCAGTTCTTC; cdr3_aa: CASSSVHEQFF
j_call: TRBJ1-5; clone_size: NA; v_call: TRBV7-6; d_call: NA; cdr3_length: 16; cdr3_nt: TGTGCCAGCAGCCAGGACTCGGGACATAGCAATCAGCCCCAGCATTTT; cdr3_aa: CASSQDSGHSNQPQHF
j_call: TRBJ1-6; clone_size: NA; v_call: TRBV25-1; d_call: NA; cdr3_length: 13; cdr3_nt: TGTGCCAGCAGTGAACAGGGAAATTCACCCCTCCACTTT; cdr3_aa: CASSEQGNSPLHF
j_call: TRBJ2-1; clone_size: NA; v_call: TRBV27; d_call: TRBD2; cdr3_length: 15; cdr3_nt: TGTGCCAGCAGTTCTTTAGCGGGGGGGGAGAATGAGCAGTTCTTC; cdr3_aa: CASSSLAGGENEQFF
j_call: TRBJ1-6; clone_size: NA; v_call: TRBV4-1; d_call: TRBD1; cdr3_length: 17; cdr3_nt: TGCGCCAGCAGCCAAGACGGGACAGGGTTCGGTAATTCACCCCTCCACTTT; cdr3_aa: CASSQDGTGFGNSPLHF
j_call: TRBJ1-1; clone_size: once; v_call: TRBV5-1; d_call: TRBD1; cdr3_length: 14; cdr3_nt: TGCGCCAGCAGCTCTGACAGGGGGCGAACTGAAGCTTTCTTT; cdr3_aa: CASSSDRGRTEAFF
j_call: TRBJ2-7; clone_size: NA; v_call: TRBV19; d_call: TRBD1; cdr3_length: 14; cdr3_nt: TGTGCCAGTAGTGCCTACAGGGGAACCTACGAGCAGTACTTC; cdr3_aa: CASSAYRGTYEQYF
j_call: TRBJ1-1; clone_size: NA; v_call: TRBV4-1; d_call: NA; cdr3_length: 15; cdr3_nt: TGCGCCAGCACCCCCGGTGAGGTAGGCGGGACTGAAGCTTTCTTT; cdr3_aa: CASTPGEVGGTEAFF
j_call: TRBJ2-2; clone_size: once; v_call: TRBV4-1; d_call: TRBD1; cdr3_length: 16; cdr3_nt: TGCGCCAGCAGCCAAGATTGGACAGGGTGGAGCGGGGAGCTGTTTTTT; cdr3_aa: CASSQDWTGWSGELFF
j_call: TRBJ2-1; clone_size: NA; v_call: TRBV28; d_call: TRBD2; cdr3_length: 15; cdr3_nt: TGTGCCAGCAGTCTCCCGGGGGGATCTGGGAATGAGCAGTTCTTC; cdr3_aa: CASSLPGGSGNEQFF
j_call: TRBJ2-4; clone_size: NA; v_call: TRBV9; d_call: NA; cdr3_length: 13; cdr3_nt: TGTGCCAGCAGCGACCCAGGGAAAAACATTCAGTACTTC; cdr3_aa: CASSDPGKNIQYF
j_call: TRBJ2-7; clone_size: once; v_call: TRBV28; d_call: NA; cdr3_length: 13; cdr3_nt: TGTGCCAGCAGTTTTGAAGCTTCCTACGAGCAGTACTTC; cdr3_aa: CASSFEASYEQYF
j_call: TRBJ1-2; clone_size: NA; v_call: TRBV6-5; d_call: NA; cdr3_length: 14; cdr3_nt: TGTGCCAGCAGTCTACTTCCCCTGGACTATGGCTACACCTTC; cdr3_aa: CASSLLPLDYGYTF
j_call: TRBJ2-2; clone_size: NA; v_call: TRBV19; d_call: NA; cdr3_length: 13; cdr3_nt: TGTGCCAGTAGCCCTACAGGATCCGGGGAGCTGTTTTTT; cdr3_aa: CASSPTGSGELFF
j_call: TRBJ1-5; clone_size: NA; v_call: TRBV7-2; d_call: NA; cdr3_length: 17; cdr3_nt: TGTGCCAGCAGCCTAGGGGCAGGGATAAGAGGCAATCAGCCCCAGCATTTT; cdr3_aa: CASSLGAGIRGNQPQHF
j_call: TRBJ2-3; clone_size: once; v_call: TRBV11-2; d_call: NA; cdr3_length: 15; cdr3_nt: TGTGCCAGCAGCCAGGAGGCAGGGGTCACAGATACGCAGTATTTT; cdr3_aa: CASSQEAGVTDTQYF
j_call: TRBJ1-2; clone_size: NA; v_call: TRBV4-3; d_call: NA; cdr3_length: 13; cdr3_nt: TGCGCCAGCAGCCAAGTAGGGGACTATGGCTACACCTTC; cdr3_aa: CASSQVGDYGYTF
j_call: TRBJ1-1; clone_size: NA; v_call: TRBV28; d_call: NA; cdr3_length: 12; cdr3_nt: TGTGCCAGCAGTTTATTGACAGGAGAAGCTTTCTTT; cdr3_aa: CASSLLTGEAFF
j_call: TRBJ1-6; clone_size: NA; v_call: TRBV18; d_call: TRBD1; cdr3_length: 16; cdr3_nt: TGTGCCAGCTCACCAATGAGACAGGGCTATAATTCACCCCTCCACTTT; cdr3_aa: CASSPMRQGYNSPLHF
j_call: TRBJ1-2; clone_size: once; v_call: TRBV3-1/TRBV3-2; d_call: TRBD1; cdr3_length: 16; cdr3_nt: TGTGCCAGCAGCCAACTTGGGACAGCCTTAAACTATGGCTACACCTTC; cdr3_aa: CASSQLGTALNYGYTF
j_call: TRBJ1-2; clone_size: NA; v_call: TRBV2; d_call: NA; cdr3_length: 12; cdr3_nt: TGTGCCAGCAGTGGGAGGGCCAGCCGCTACACCTTC; cdr3_aa: CASSGRASRYTF
j_call: TRBJ2-7; clone_size: NA; v_call: TRBV10-3; d_call: NA; cdr3_length: 15; cdr3_nt: TGTGCCATCAGTGAGTCGGGGCAGGGAAGGTACGAGCAGTACTTC; cdr3_aa: CAISESGQGRYEQYF
j_call: TRBJ1-1; clone_size: NA; v_call: TRBV5-4; d_call: NA; cdr3_length: 13; cdr3_nt: TGTGCCAGCAGCTTAGCCGTTGACACTGAAGCTTTCTTT; cdr3_aa: CASSLAVDTEAFF
j_call: TRBJ2-7; clone_size: NA; v_call: TRBV2; d_call: NA; cdr3_length: 12; cdr3_nt: TGTGCCAGCAGTGTGGCCGAATACGAGCAGTACTTC; cdr3_aa: CASSVAEYEQYF
j_call: TRBJ2-4; clone_size: NA; v_call: TRBV9; d_call: TRBD1; cdr3_length: 16; cdr3_nt: TGTGCCAGCAGCGCCGGGACAGGGATAGCCAAAAACATTCAGTACTTC; cdr3_aa: CASSAGTGIAKNIQYF
j_call: TRBJ2-7; clone_size: NA; v_call: TRBV6-1; d_call: TRBD2; cdr3_length: 16; cdr3_nt: TGTGCCAGCAGTGAAGTCCGCAGCGGGGGTAGCTACGAGCAGTACTTC; cdr3_aa: CASSEVRSGGSYEQYF